The rows below give T cell receptor beta chains drawn from one sample of a study of cytomegalovirus exposure and HLA in healthy donors. The repertoire was sequenced with immunoSEQ multiplex PCR; TCRdb's copy has only in-frame clones and lacks some. Found here are more than 95,000 clones, about 9.4% of them singletons; the top ten hold about 5%. The sequencing sample was made of PBMCs. These receptors all stem from a man in his forties in good health and CMV-seropositive. Both conserved end residues are part of each CDR3. Each record gives: V gene, J gene, D gene, clone size, CDR3 protein, CDR3 DNA. D genes are given only for firm matches. Size is stated for part of the rows, as once, few or many counts, or as a class when the clone is expanded.

V gene: TRBV6-1
J gene: TRBJ1-2
D gene: TRBD1
clone size: few
CDR3 protein: CASSDSGTGPYGYTF
CDR3 DNA: TGTGCCAGCAGTGACTCCGGGACAGGACCCTATGGCTACACCTTC

V gene: TRBV7-2
J gene: TRBJ2-2
D gene: TRBD1
clone size: .
CDR3 protein: CASSLLPRQGTGELFF
CDR3 DNA: TGTGCCAGCAGCTTACTCCCGAGACAGGGGACCGGGGAGCTGTTTTTT

V gene: TRBV5-1
J gene: TRBJ1-1
D gene: .
clone size: few
CDR3 protein: CASSPRQSGTEAFF
CDR3 DNA: TGCGCCAGCAGCCCCCGGCAGTCAGGCACTGAAGCTTTCTTT

V gene: TRBV13
J gene: TRBJ1-2
D gene: .
clone size: .
CDR3 protein: CASSLWQGHRYTF
CDR3 DNA: TGTGCCAGCAGCTTGTGGCAGGGTCATCGCTACACCTTC

V gene: TRBV6-1
J gene: TRBJ1-2
D gene: .
clone size: few
CDR3 protein: CASSLDGNYGYTF
CDR3 DNA: TGTGCCAGCAGTCTTGACGGGAACTATGGCTACACCTTC

V gene: TRBV7-9
J gene: TRBJ2-2
D gene: TRBD2
clone size: .
CDR3 protein: CASSSSGRAFGELFF
CDR3 DNA: TGTGCCAGCAGCTCCAGCGGGAGGGCCTTCGGGGAGCTGTTTTTT

V gene: TRBV7-8
J gene: TRBJ2-4
D gene: .
clone size: .
CDR3 protein: CASSADKNIQYF
CDR3 DNA: TGTGCCAGCAGCGCAGATAAAAACATTCAGTACTTC

V gene: TRBV5-1
J gene: TRBJ2-5
D gene: .
clone size: .
CDR3 protein: CASSSTGTTETQYF
CDR3 DNA: TGCGCCAGCAGCTCAACAGGGACAACCGAGACCCAGTACTTC

V gene: TRBV30
J gene: TRBJ2-7
D gene: .
clone size: .
CDR3 protein: CAWKGRVTYEQYF
CDR3 DNA: TGTGCCTGGAAGGGCAGGGTAACCTACGAGCAGTACTTC

V gene: TRBV29-1
J gene: TRBJ2-7
D gene: TRBD2
clone size: .
CDR3 protein: CSVLTSGYEQYF
CDR3 DNA: TGCAGCGTTTTGACTAGCGGCTACGAGCAGTACTTC

V gene: TRBV6-1
J gene: TRBJ2-5
D gene: .
clone size: .
CDR3 protein: CASSEEVGGETQYF
CDR3 DNA: TGTGCCAGCAGTGAAGAGGTGGGAGGAGAGACCCAGTACTTC

V gene: TRBV19
J gene: TRBJ2-7
D gene: TRBD2
clone size: .
CDR3 protein: CASSHQAGGLNEQYF
CDR3 DNA: TGTGCCAGTAGTCACCAGGCGGGAGGGCTCAACGAGCAGTACTTC

V gene: TRBV5-1
J gene: TRBJ2-2
D gene: TRBD2
clone size: few
CDR3 protein: CASSSPRGGRPNTGELFF
CDR3 DNA: TGCGCCAGCAGCTCCCCCCGAGGCGGGAGACCGAACACCGGGGAGCTGTTTTTT

V gene: TRBV7-9
J gene: TRBJ1-1
D gene: .
clone size: few
CDR3 protein: CASQDSGANTEAFF
CDR3 DNA: TGTGCCAGCCAAGACTCAGGGGCGAACACTGAAGCTTTCTTT

V gene: TRBV15
J gene: TRBJ2-7
D gene: TRBD1
clone size: .
CDR3 protein: CATSRAGTGHYEQYF
CDR3 DNA: TGTGCCACCAGCAGAGCAGGGACAGGACACTACGAGCAGTACTTC

V gene: TRBV4-1
J gene: TRBJ2-1
D gene: TRBD2
clone size: .
CDR3 protein: CASSQDGVRTSGNEQFF
CDR3 DNA: TGCGCCAGCAGCCAAGATGGTGTGAGGACTAGCGGCAATGAGCAGTTCTTC

V gene: TRBV11-2
J gene: TRBJ1-3
D gene: TRBD1
clone size: .
CDR3 protein: CASSFRGGNTIYF
CDR3 DNA: TGTGCCAGCAGCTTCAGGGGGGGAAACACCATATATTTT

V gene: TRBV7-9
J gene: TRBJ2-7
D gene: TRBD1
clone size: few
CDR3 protein: CASSLMAGQGSYEQYF
CDR3 DNA: TGTGCCAGCAGTTTAATGGCGGGACAGGGGTCCTACGAGCAGTACTTC

V gene: TRBV4-2
J gene: TRBJ1-4
D gene: TRBD1
clone size: few
CDR3 protein: CASSQDTGTGDEKLFF
CDR3 DNA: TGTGCCAGCAGCCAAGATACGGGGACAGGGGATGAAAAACTGTTTTTT

V gene: TRBV6-5
J gene: TRBJ2-7
D gene: .
clone size: .
CDR3 protein: CASSSRRELRYEQYF
CDR3 DNA: TGTGCCAGCAGCTCCCGCCGAGAGCTACGCTACGAGCAGTACTTC

V gene: TRBV4-1
J gene: TRBJ2-5
D gene: .
clone size: few
CDR3 protein: CASSQGLLYQETQYF
CDR3 DNA: TGCGCCAGCAGCCAAGGACTGTTGTACCAAGAGACCCAGTACTTC

V gene: TRBV4-1
J gene: TRBJ2-1
D gene: TRBD2
clone size: few
CDR3 protein: CASSRTSGRISSYNEQFF
CDR3 DNA: TGCGCCAGCAGCAGGACTAGCGGGAGGATATCATCCTACAATGAGCAGTTCTTC

V gene: TRBV7-9
J gene: TRBJ2-7
D gene: .
clone size: .
CDR3 protein: CASSSGLKYEQYF
CDR3 DNA: TGTGCCAGCAGCTCGGGACTGAAATACGAGCAGTACTTC

V gene: TRBV6-1
J gene: TRBJ2-2
D gene: TRBD1
clone size: few
CDR3 protein: CASSEVTGGPGELFF
CDR3 DNA: TGTGCCAGCAGTGAAGTGACAGGGGGCCCCGGGGAGCTGTTTTTT